This T cell receptor (beta chain) was recovered during a study of cytomegalovirus exposure and HLA in healthy donors. Study-wide points: High specificity and sensitivity for cytomegalovirus status were reported for the classifier.

In its sample, this clone was seen once. The antigen remains unidentified. In the PCR, 60 Vbeta and 13 Jbeta primers were used. The table came from immunoSEQ multiplex PCR; TCRdb's copy has only in-frame clones and leaves some out. Here the sample spans over 120,000 clones, 70% to 85% being singletons. Germline assignment: CDR1 SGHVS and CDR2 FNYEAQ. This CDR3 spans 16 amino acids. J gave up 7 bases and V 5 bases, and 8 bases lay outside the gene matches. V and J are TRBV7-6 and TRBJ1-6, with 10 positions matching TRBD1. The TCR sequence derives from a man in his thirties or forties in good health and CMV-seropositive. Sequencing was carried out using PBMCs. The DNA for the CDR3 is TGTGCCAGCAGCGGCCGGGACAGGGGAAGCAATTCACCCCTCCACTTT. It codes for CASSGRDRGSNSPLHF. Full variable domain (rest looked up from reference TRBV7-6 and TRBJ1-6): GAGVSQSPRYKVTKRGQDVALRCDPISGHVSLYWYRQALGQGPEFLTYFNYEAQQDKSGLPNDRFSAERPEGSISTLTIQRTEQRDSAMYRCASSGRDRGSNSPLHFGNGTRLTVT.